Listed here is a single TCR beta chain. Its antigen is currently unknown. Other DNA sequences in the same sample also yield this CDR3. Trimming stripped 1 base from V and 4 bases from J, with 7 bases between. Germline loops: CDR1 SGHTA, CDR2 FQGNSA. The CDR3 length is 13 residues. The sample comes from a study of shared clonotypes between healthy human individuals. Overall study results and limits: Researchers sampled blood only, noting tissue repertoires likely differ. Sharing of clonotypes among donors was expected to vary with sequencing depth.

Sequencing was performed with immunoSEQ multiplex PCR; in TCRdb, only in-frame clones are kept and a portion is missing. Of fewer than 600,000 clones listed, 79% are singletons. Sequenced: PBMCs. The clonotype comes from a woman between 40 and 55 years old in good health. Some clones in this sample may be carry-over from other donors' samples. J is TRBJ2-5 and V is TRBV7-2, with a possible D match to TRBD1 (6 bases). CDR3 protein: CASSLVGGETQYF. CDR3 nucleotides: TGTGCCAGCAGCTTAGTAGGGGGAGAGACCCAGTACTTC. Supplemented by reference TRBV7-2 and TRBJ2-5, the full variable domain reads GAGVSQSPSNKVTEKGKDVELRCDPISGHTALYWYRQSLGQGLEFLIYFQGNSAPDKSGLPSDRFSAERTGGSVSTLTIQRTQQEDSAVYLCASSLVGGETQYFGPGTRLLVL.